This T cell receptor beta chain appears in the sequencing data of a study of T cells in tuberculosis (dated by TCRdb to 2016 to 2018). Background for the entire study: In the study, CD1B tetramers and high-throughput TCR immunosequencing were combined to characterize T cells specific for the mycobacterial lipid antigen glucose monomycolate (GMM). A South African clinical cohort compared IGRA-negative adolescents, IGRA-positive adolescents with latent tuberculosis and adults with active tuberculosis, around 10 per group. PBMC from active tuberculosis patients were archived either before standard anti-tuberculosis treatment began or within 7 days of its start. What the study reported, not specific to this receptor: Clinical samples were chosen by availability of cryopreserved specimens, and active tuberculosis cases were adults while controls were adolescents. Compared with IGRA-negative controls, TCR-alpha repertoires from active tuberculosis had smaller mean NN-distances to GMM-specific TCRs, which suggests clonal expansion of these TCRs. An accuracy of 87% (AUROC 0.90) was reached by a classifier using the diverse GMM-specific repertoire, compared with approximately 70% accuracy when GEM motif frequencies were used. The smaller NN-distances were partly driven by shorter CDR3-alpha lengths in active tuberculosis patients, and the difference for TCR-beta did not reach statistical significance.

The time point label, read with the paper, signifies: new active TB diagnosis, blood taken before or within 7 days of starting treatment. The active tuberculosis patients were newly diagnosed, HIV-seronegative South African adults aged 18 years or older. Active tuberculosis was confirmed by positive sputum smear microscopy and/or positive M. tuberculosis culture. Immunosequencing was performed on unsorted cryopreserved PBMC and covered around 91,000 T cells per clinical donor on average. In the case of this clone: Its antigen is unknown. No base quality values were provided; no much bigger clone lies one nucleotide off.

V and J are truncated by 6 bases and 0 bases respectively, leaving an intervening sequence of 21 bases. The cysteine opens and the phenylalanine closes a CDR3 of 18 amino acids. Solely the CDR3 DNA is kept, with 54 bases framed from the first base. The germline V gene supplies CDR1 MDHEN and CDR2 SYDVKM. TCR libraries were generated with the immunoSEQ multiplex PCR assay, using TCR-beta and/or TCR-alpha/delta assays for each sample. The amplified TCR libraries were sequenced on the Illumina high-throughput platform. Processing in the source paper ran as follows. Clustering and dimensionality reduction were performed using pairwise TCRdist distances among GMM-specific receptors from ex vivo sorted or in vitro expanded T cells. Each clinical repertoire received a mean NN-distance score, defined as the average TCRdist to the nearest 10% of tetramer-positive reference sequences. GEM TCR motif frequency was computed as the fraction of unique TCRs matching known GEM sequences by V/J usage and CDR3 length. Active tuberculosis was classified by linear discriminant analysis with leave-one-out cross-validation, implemented in scikit-learn. Drawn from immuneACCESS, this table holds only the in-frame rearrangements with V and J called that TCRdb kept. Clones are partly lost; checked studies trace under half to an unresolved V gene and leave the rest unexplained. The V and J calls and clone size are taken from that table; D and trimming were inferred from the DNA. The sample table contains fewer than 55,000 clones; only one count was recorded for about 95% of them. In total, the top ten clones hold approximately 1.5% of the sample.

This receptor was obtained from an adult with tuberculosis. Here the chain combines TRBV28 and TRBJ2-1, and possibly TRBD2, on 6 matching bases. Sequencing was performed on PBMCs, taken at tuberculosis diagnosis. The CDR3 here reads CASSPLPLAEGSYNEQFF. The DNA sequence is TGTGCCAGCAGCCCCCTGCCCTTAGCGGAAGGCTCCTACAATGAGCAGTTCTTC.